The rows below give T cell receptor beta chains drawn from one sample of a study of breast tumors, draining lymph nodes, adjacent tissues. TCRdb processed the multiplex PCR reads anew with MiXCR; each CDR3 protein has one entry. The table lists over 150,000 distinct CDR3 sequences, 31% of them singletons. The material sequenced was axillary lymph node tissue. Receptor source: a female donor with breast cancer. Some clones in this sample may be carry-over from other donors' samples. CDR3s include the opening cysteine and the closing phenylalanine or tryptophan. The D gene is left open where the match is weak. Where a row states a size, it is once, few, many or the class of an expanded clone; other rows omit it.

V gene	J gene	D gene	clone size	CDR3 protein	CDR3 DNA
TRBV7-8	TRBJ1-1	NA	few	CASSSTGTEAFF	TGTGCCAGCAGCTCCACAGGGACTGAAGCTTTCTTT
TRBV7-9	TRBJ2-7	TRBD1	many	CASSLVGGTGGKSYEQYF	TGTGCCAGCAGCTTAGTGGGGGGGACAGGGGGTAAGTCCTACGAGCAGTACTTC
TRBV20-1	TRBJ2-2	TRBD2	NA	CSARDPTSGGLLFTGELFF	TGCAGTGCTAGAGATCCGACTAGCGGGGGGCTTCTTTTCACCGGGGAGCTGTTTTTT
TRBV6-2/TRBV6-3	TRBJ1-2	NA	many	CASSYGVYGYTF	TGTGCCAGCAGTTACGGGGTCTATGGCTACACCTTC
TRBV20-1	TRBJ1-5	NA	many	CSARRGMSNQPQHF	TGCAGTGCCAGAAGGGGGATGAGCAATCAGCCCCAGCATTTT
TRBV11-2	TRBJ2-7	TRBD1	many	CASSPRQGPSYEQYF	TGTGCCAGCAGCCCCCGACAGGGCCCTTCCTACGAGCAGTACTTC
TRBV5-5	TRBJ2-2	NA	NA	CASSLAQGGTGELFF	TGTGCCAGCAGCTTGGCCCAGGGCGGCACCGGGGAGCTGTTTTTT
TRBV29-1	TRBJ2-1	TRBD2	NA	CSVISGGSSYNEQFF	TGCAGCGTTATTAGCGGGGGTAGCTCCTACAATGAGCAGTTCTTC
TRBV11-2	TRBJ1-1	TRBD1	few	CASSSPGTGDTEAFF	TGTGCCAGCAGCTCGCCCGGGACAGGGGATACTGAAGCTTTCTTT
TRBV19	TRBJ2-6	NA	many	CASSIDRGGGSGANVLTF	TGTGCCAGTAGTATAGATCGGGGAGGCGGCTCTGGGGCCAACGTCCTGACTTTC
TRBV6-6	TRBJ2-7	TRBD2	many	CASSYSSGSSYEQYF	TGTGCCAGCAGTTACTCGAGCGGGAGCTCCTACGAGCAGTACTTC
TRBV7-6	TRBJ2-5	NA	many	CASSLDETQYF	TGTGCCAGCAGCTTGGACGAGACCCAGTACTTC
TRBV12-5	TRBJ1-2	NA	many	CASALDRNYGYTF	TGTGCTAGTGCCTTGGACAGAAACTATGGCTACACCTTC
TRBV24-1	TRBJ2-1	TRBD2	NA	CATRGGGTYNEQFF	TGTGCCACCCGGGGGGGCGGGACGTACAATGAGCAGTTCTTC
TRBV7-9	TRBJ1-2	NA	many	CASSLAVDTGYGYPF	TGTGCCAGCAGCTTAGCTGTGGACACGGGCTATGGCTACCCCTTC
TRBV2	TRBJ2-5	TRBD2	NA	CASSVTIAGAGETQYF	TGTGCCAGCAGTGTAACCATAGCGGGAGCCGGAGAGACCCAGTACTTC
TRBV20-1	TRBJ2-7	NA	few	CSAFSGSSYAQYF	TGCAGTGCCTTTAGCGGAAGCTCCTACGCGCAGTACTTC
TRBV20-1	TRBJ1-5	NA	many	CSASELNQPQHF	TGCAGTGCTAGCGAGCTAAACCAGCCCCAGCATTTT
TRBV6-5	TRBJ1-2	NA	many	CASSRQPNYGYTF	TGTGCCAGCAGTCGACAGCCTAACTATGGCTACACCTTC
TRBV3-1	TRBJ1-5	NA	many	CASSQSLNQPQHF	TGTGCCAGCAGCCAAAGCCTAAATCAGCCCCAGCATTTT
TRBV12-3/TRBV12-4	TRBJ1-4	NA	NA	CASTRGRNEKLFF	TGTGCCAGCACCAGGGGTCGAAATGAAAAACTGTTTTTT
TRBV7-2	TRBJ1-1	TRBD1	NA	CASSGRTGTHEAFF	TGTGCCAGCAGCGGCAGGACAGGGACTCATGAAGCTTTCTTT
TRBV6-1	TRBJ2-7	NA	few	CASSLDNREGEQYF	TGTGCCAGCAGTCTCGATAACAGGGAAGGAGAGCAGTACTTC
TRBV4-3	TRBJ2-7	TRBD2	many	CASSQGGTSGIRNEQYF	TGCGCCAGCAGCCAAGGAGGGACTAGCGGGATTCGAAACGAGCAGTACTTC
TRBV10-3	TRBJ1-1	TRBD1	once	CAISESDRGIGNTEAFF	TGTGCCATCAGTGAGTCGGACAGGGGGATCGGGAACACTGAAGCTTTCTTT
TRBV5-1	TRBJ2-3	NA	many	CASSLVVANTDTQYF	TGCGCCAGCAGCTTGGTGGTAGCGAACACAGATACGCAGTATTTT
TRBV11-2	TRBJ2-1	NA	many	CASSFRNTWDEQFF	TGTGCCAGCAGCTTTCGAAATACCTGGGATGAGCAGTTCTTC
TRBV9	TRBJ2-1	NA	many	CASSVSTRSTSSYNEQFF	TGTGCCAGCAGCGTAAGCACAAGATCCACAAGCTCCTACAATGAGCAGTTCTTC
TRBV20-1	TRBJ1-2	TRBD1	many	CSAPWGQGGGYTF	TGCAGTGCTCCATGGGGACAGGGCGGAGGCTACACCTTC
TRBV19	TRBJ2-3	TRBD2	many	CASSIAPSGSADTQYF	TGTGCCAGTAGTATAGCCCCAAGCGGGAGTGCAGATACGCAGTATTTT
TRBV18	TRBJ2-3	NA	many	CASSQRVGTDTQYF	TGTGCCAGCTCACAACGGGTTGGCACAGATACGCAGTATTTT
TRBV7-9	TRBJ2-1	TRBD2	many	CASSLLAGGPDEQFF	TGTGCCAGCAGCTTGTTAGCGGGAGGGCCGGATGAGCAGTTCTTC
TRBV29-1	TRBJ1-4	NA	NA	CSTGPGLVNEKLFF	TGCAGCACCGGGCCGGGGCTGGTTAATGAAAAACTGTTTTTT
TRBV7-2	TRBJ2-3	NA	many	CASSTYRATDTQYF	TGTGCCAGCAGCACCTACAGAGCTACTGATACGCAGTATTTT
TRBV27	TRBJ2-3	NA	many	CASRPVLTDTQYF	TGTGCCAGCAGGCCGGTACTCACAGATACGCAGTATTTT
TRBV7-9	TRBJ2-5	NA	NA	CASRSSTGARGETQYF	TGTGCCAGCAGATCCTCCACGGGGGCGAGGGGAGAGACCCAGTACTTC
TRBV5-6	TRBJ2-1	NA	many	CASSLFGTPSYNEQFF	TGTGCCAGCAGCTTATTCGGAACGCCTTCCTACAATGAGCAGTTCTTC
TRBV29-1	TRBJ2-3	NA	NA	CSVRRTSTDTQYF	TGCAGCGTGCGGCGAACTAGCACAGATACGCAGTATTTT
TRBV2	TRBJ1-2	NA	many	CASSSGTTNYGYTF	TGTGCCAGCAGTTCCGGGACAACTAACTATGGCTACACCTTC
TRBV6-5	TRBJ2-3	TRBD2	many	CASSYGRTGGDTQYF	TGTGCCAGCAGTTACGGGAGGACGGGAGGTGATACGCAGTATTTT
TRBV2	TRBJ2-7	NA	NA	CASPGSGGYEQYF	TGTGCTAGTCCCGGGTCCGGAGGGTACGAGCAGTACTTC
TRBV2	TRBJ2-1	TRBD1	NA	CASSWDTGVNEQFF	TGTGCCAGCAGTTGGGACACAGGGGTCAATGAGCAGTTCTTC
TRBV13	TRBJ1-1	NA	few	CASSPRRRTEAFF	TGTGCCAGCAGCCCGCGTCGCCGTACTGAAGCTTTCTTT
TRBV12-3/TRBV12-4	TRBJ1-2	NA	many	CASRKLGADGYTF	TGTGCCAGCAGGAAGTTGGGGGCCGATGGCTACACCTTC
TRBV10-3	TRBJ2-7	TRBD2	NA	CAISASGRLYEQYF	TGTGCCATCAGTGCTAGCGGGAGGCTCTACGAGCAGTACTTC
TRBV19	TRBJ2-7	NA	many	CASRREPSSYEQYF	TGTGCCAGCCGTCGGGAGCCCTCCTCCTACGAGCAGTACTTC
TRBV20-1	TRBJ1-1	NA	few	CSASVSYGLNTEAFF	TGCAGTGCTAGCGTGTCTTACGGGTTGAACACTGAAGCTTTCTTT
TRBV5-5	TRBJ2-2	NA	many	CASSIQPGSGELFF	TGTGCCAGCAGCATTCAGCCCGGGTCCGGGGAGCTGTTTTTT
TRBV10-2	TRBJ2-5	TRBD2	many	CASRGTSGGRETQYF	TGCGCCAGCAGAGGGACTAGCGGGGGGAGGGAGACCCAGTACTTC
TRBV2	TRBJ2-5	NA	NA	CASRNREGDNQETQYF	TGTGCCAGCAGGAACAGGGAGGGGGACAACCAAGAGACCCAGTACTTC
TRBV7-2	TRBJ1-5	NA	NA	CASSLAGPGGSKTPQHF	TGTGCCAGCAGTTTAGCCGGCCCGGGGGGCAGCAAGACGCCCCAGCATTTT
TRBV20-1	TRBJ2-1	NA	many	CSARDPSGTRVDEQFF	TGCAGTGCTAGAGACCCCTCCGGGACAAGGGTAGATGAGCAGTTCTTC
TRBV30	TRBJ2-5	NA	many	CAWRSYQETQYF	TGTGCCTGGAGATCGTACCAAGAGACCCAGTACTTC
TRBV6-6	TRBJ2-1	NA	NA	CANRVRHLSPYNEQFF	TGTGCCAACAGGGTTCGGCACCTGAGCCCCTACAATGAGCAGTTCTTC
TRBV7-2	TRBJ2-3	NA	NA	CASSPHKRSGNTDPQYF	TGTGCCAGCAGCCCCCATAAGCGGAGTGGAAACACAGATCCGCAGTATTTT